These T cell receptor beta chains were read from a single sample in a study of cytotoxic CD8 clonotypes in ibrutinib-treated CLL. TCRdb's table, derived via immunoSEQ multiplex PCR, lists solely in-frame clones and lacks some. This sample has approximately 160,000 clones, with roughly 90% found just once. The specimen was PBMCs, collected at disease progression, from a patient treated with ibrutinib. The receptors derive from a human donor with chronic lymphocytic leukemia. Both conserved end residues are part of each CDR3. D genes are given only for firm matches. Clone size is shown for a subset of rows, as once, few, many or a class of expanded clone.

d_call cdr3_length j_call clone_size v_call cdr3_nt cdr3_aa
. 16 TRBJ2-1 . TRBV19 TGTGCCAGTAGAACCCCGGGTGGCGGCCCCTACAATGAGCAGTTCTTC CASRTPGGGPYNEQFF
. 16 TRBJ1-1 . TRBV5-1 TGCGCCAGCAGCTTCGCAGGTGGACGTCTGAACACTGAAGCTTTCTTT CASSFAGGRLNTEAFF
. 18 TRBJ2-7 . TRBV19 TGTGCCAGTACCCCTCGTAAGGGACAAACAATTGGCTCCTACGAGCAGTACTTC CASTPRKGQTIGSYEQYF
TRBD1 16 TRBJ2-3 . TRBV10-3 TGTGCCATCAGTGAGACAGGGGGTGGTGGTGCAGATACGCAGTATTTT CAISETGGGGADTQYF
. 13 TRBJ2-5 once TRBV7-2 TGTGCCAGCAGCTTTGGCCTCCGAGAGACCCAGTACTTC CASSFGLRETQYF
. 11 TRBJ2-3 . TRBV27 TGTGCCAGCACCTTCATGGATACGCAGTATTTT CASTFMDTQYF
. 13 TRBJ2-7 . TRBV6-5 TGTGCCAGCAGTTACTCTGTCTCCTACGAGCAGTACTTC CASSYSVSYEQYF
TRBD1 18 TRBJ1-2 . TRBV18 TGTGCCAGCTCACCCCTTACAGTTACAGGGGGTAGTAACTATGGCTACACCTTC CASSPLTVTGGSNYGYTF
. 13 TRBJ1-1 . TRBV5-1 TGCGCCAGCAGCTTACGGGGGGGCACTGAAGCTTTCTTT CASSLRGGTEAFF
. 13 TRBJ1-2 many TRBV5-5 TGTGCCTCCGCCCGGGAGACAAACTATGGCTACACCTTC CASARETNYGYTF
. 12 TRBJ1-2 . TRBV29-1 TGCAGCGCGAATCGGGGTGCCTATGGCTACACCTTC CSANRGAYGYTF
. 14 TRBJ1-2 . TRBV7-9 TGTGCCAGCGTTGACCGACAGGACAACTATGGCTACACCTTC CASVDRQDNYGYTF
. 17 TRBJ2-7 . TRBV28 TGTGCCAGCAGTCCCTACCACAAGACAGGCCTCCCCTACGAGCAGTACTTC CASSPYHKTGLPYEQYF
. 12 TRBJ1-1 . TRBV5-4 TGTGCCAGCAGTCGGACAGAGGATGAAGCTTTCTTT CASSRTEDEAFF
. 15 TRBJ2-3 . TRBV27 TGTGCCAGCAGTTTTGGGCAGGGGGGGAGAGATACGCAGTATTTT CASSFGQGGRDTQYF
TRBD1 16 TRBJ2-1 few TRBV10-3 TGTGCCATCAGTGGAGGCGCAGGGGGACGGTACAATGAGCAGTTCTTC CAISGGAGGRYNEQFF
TRBD1 15 TRBJ1-1 . TRBV27 TGTGCCAGCAGTTTAGGGACAGGGGGGCCGACTGAAGCTTTCTTT CASSLGTGGPTEAFF
. 13 TRBJ1-1 . TRBV5-4 TGTGCCAGCGGAACAAATATGGCTACTGAAGCTTTCTTT CASGTNMATEAFF
. 12 TRBJ2-1 once TRBV9 TGTGCCAGCAGCGCCCCGTCGGGCGAGCAGTTCTTC CASSAPSGEQFF
. 16 TRBJ2-2 . TRBV4-1 TGCGCCAGCAGCCGGGGAATACTTGAGGACACCGGGGAGCTGTTTTTT CASSRGILEDTGELFF
TRBD1 13 TRBJ1-1 . TRBV19 TGTGCCAGTAGGACAGGGGGAAACACTGAAGCTTTCTTT CASRTGGNTEAFF
TRBD2 17 TRBJ2-3 . TRBV7-9 TGTGCCAGCAGCCACCCCTCCGGGACTAGCGTCACAGATACGCAGTATTTT CASSHPSGTSVTDTQYF
TRBD1 15 TRBJ1-2 . TRBV7-8 TGTGCCAGCAGCTTCCTCGACAGGGCTCTGGGGGGCTACACCTTC CASSFLDRALGGYTF
. 14 TRBJ1-3 . TRBV15 TGTGCCACCAGCAGAGGCAGCTCTGGAAACACCATATATTTT CATSRGSSGNTIYF
. 15 TRBJ1-5 . TRBV5-5 TGTGCCAGCAGCTTGGATGGGGCGGGGGATCAGCCCCAGCATTTT CASSLDGAGDQPQHF
. 15 TRBJ1-4 . TRBV2 TGTGCCAGCAGTTTTGACAGGCCAAGAGATGAAAAACTGTTTTTT CASSFDRPRDEKLFF
TRBD1 14 TRBJ2-1 . TRBV28 TGTGCCAGCAGGCGGGGACAGGGAGTCAGTGAGCAGTTCTTC CASRRGQGVSEQFF
. 13 TRBJ2-7 . TRBV27 TGTGCCAGCAGCTCGGGACTCCAGGGCGAGCAGTACTTC CASSSGLQGEQYF
. 16 TRBJ1-1 once TRBV6-1 TGTGCCAGCAGTGAAGTCGGGGCAGGCCGGAACACTGAAGCTTTCTTT CASSEVGAGRNTEAFF
. 15 TRBJ1-1 . TRBV7-2 TGTGCCAGCAGCTCGCTAGGCCAGGGTCGAACTGAAGCTTTCTTT CASSSLGQGRTEAFF
TRBD1 14 TRBJ1-1 once TRBV27 TGTGCCAGCGGGAATGGCAGGGGGTGGGCTGAAGCTTTCTTT CASGNGRGWAEAFF
. 14 TRBJ1-3 . TRBV5-1 TGCGCCAGCAGCACCACAGGATTCGGAAACACCATATATTTT CASSTTGFGNTIYF
. 12 TRBJ2-7 . TRBV29-1 TGCAGCTATCGGGGGCCCGACTACGAGCAGTACTTC CSYRGPDYEQYF
TRBD2 14 TRBJ2-7 . TRBV11-2 TGTGCCAGCAGCGTAGCGGGAGGGCCCGACGAGCAGTACTTC CASSVAGGPDEQYF
. 15 TRBJ1-4 . TRBV6-5 TGTGCCAGCAGTTACGACTTTGCTGCTAATGAAAAACTGTTTTTT CASSYDFAANEKLFF
. 14 TRBJ2-7 . TRBV4-1 TGCGCCAGCAGCCAAGAATACTACCTCTACGAGCAGTACTTC CASSQEYYLYEQYF
TRBD2 13 TRBJ2-1 . TRBV29-1 TGCAGCGTCCTAGCGGGAGTCAGATATGAGCAGTTCTTC CSVLAGVRYEQFF
. 9 TRBJ2-7 . TRBV5-4 TGTGCCAGCAGCTTGTGGCAGTACTTC CASSLWQYF
. 15 TRBJ1-5 . TRBV6-5 TGTGCCAGCAGTTCGACGTTGTATAGCAATCAGCCCCAGCATTTT CASSSTLYSNQPQHF
. 13 TRBJ1-5 . TRBV4-3 TGCGCCAGCAGCCAAGATGGCGTTCAGCCCCAGCATTTT CASSQDGVQPQHF
. 13 TRBJ1-5 . TRBV29-1 TGCAGCGTTGGAGATTATAGCAATCAGCCCCAGCATTTT CSVGDYSNQPQHF
. 14 TRBJ1-5 many TRBV19 TGTGCCAGTAGTTATTGGGGGAGCAATCAGCCCCAGCATTTT CASSYWGSNQPQHF
. 13 TRBJ2-5 . TRBV7-2 TGTGCCAGCAGCCAAACTAGATGGGAGACCCAGTACTTC CASSQTRWETQYF
. 15 TRBJ2-1 . TRBV9 TGTGCCAGCAGCGGGGCGGGACAGCCCTACAATGAGCAGTTCTTC CASSGAGQPYNEQFF
. 16 TRBJ1-3 many TRBV5-4 TGTGCCAGCAGCTTGGTCCCTTTGAGCTCTGGAAACACCATATATTTT CASSLVPLSSGNTIYF
TRBD2 18 TRBJ2-3 . TRBV5-1 TGCGCCAGCAGCTTGGTCCGAGAGGGACTAGATTACACAGATACGCAGTATTTT CASSLVREGLDYTDTQYF
TRBD2 17 TRBJ2-5 . TRBV4-2 TGTGCCAGCAGCCAAGATCTGGCCGGGACTAGCGGGGAGACCCAGTACTTC CASSQDLAGTSGETQYF
. 14 TRBJ1-1 . TRBV6-5 TGTGCCAGCAGTTACTCGGACACGAACACTGAAGCTTTCTTT CASSYSDTNTEAFF
TRBD1 15 TRBJ2-2 . TRBV4-3 TGCGCCAGCAGCCCGGACAGGGGACGGGTCGGGGAGCTGTTTTTT CASSPDRGRVGELFF
. 14 TRBJ2-1 . TRBV5-1 TGCGCCAGCAGTCTCGGCGGGAACCACAATGAGCAGTTCTTC CASSLGGNHNEQFF
TRBD2 16 TRBJ2-7 once TRBV11-2 TGTGCCAGCAGCCTGGGGACTAGCGGGAGGGCGTACGAGCAGTACTTC CASSLGTSGRAYEQYF
. 16 TRBJ1-1 once TRBV30 TGTGCCTGGAGGCCCGTGGGTCAGGGTGGGGGTACTGAAGCTTTCTTT CAWRPVGQGGGTEAFF
. 12 TRBJ1-1 . TRBV7-9 TGTGCCAGCAGCTTCGGGAACACTGAAGCTTTCTTT CASSFGNTEAFF